This TCR beta chain was identified during a study of T cell responses to AZD1222 COVID-19 vaccine. Whole-study findings and limits: Spike-specific TCR breadth and depth both grew after two AZD1222 doses. No repertoire was sampled before or during the peak T cell response, only after it. Spike was spanned by vaccine-associated CD4 TCRs, with dominance at 160-218 and 743-854. White British people made up most donors, females outnumbered males, and clonal diversity was possibly underestimated.

This CDR3 has 19 amino acids. Trimming at V came to 5 bases and at J to 4 bases, leaving 22 bases not matched to a gene. Germline CDR1 is MNHNY and CDR2 is SVGAGI (reference sequence). TCRdb's table, derived via immunoSEQ multiplex PCR, lists solely in-frame clones and lacks some. This sample has about 130,000 clones; around 94% occur once, and the top ten carry roughly 6.6%. Remarks on this clone: Its target is not known.

This TCR was sampled from an adult in good health. Material: peripheral blood, obtained on day 0 of AZD1222 vaccination. The gene calls are TRBV6-6 and TRBJ2-7, with 8 bases fitting TRBD2. CDR3: CASSPGQTTKREPWYEQYF. CDR3 nucleotide sequence: TGTGCCAGCAGTCCCGGACAGACAACAAAGCGGGAGCCTTGGTACGAGCAGTACTTC.